The 11 T cell receptor beta chains listed next were all sequenced from one sample in a study of OX40 agonist ivuxolimab in advanced cancers. Clones were read by immunoSEQ multiplex PCR, and TCRdb kept only the in-frame ones, dropping some. This table has 50,000 to 65,000 clones, 80% to 90% appearing once. Sequencing was performed on CD4+ or CD8+ T cells sorted from blood, taken in a trial of the OX40 agonist ivuxolimab. These receptors were taken from an adult with an advanced solid tumor such as melanoma, head and neck, liver or kidney cancer.

The chain recombines TRBV9 with TRBJ2-5, with 11 nucleotides matching TRBD2. Germline CDR1 is SGDLS and CDR2 is YYNGEE. Germline trimming cut 0 bases from V and 4 bases from J; bases unmatched to any gene: 8. The CDR3 is 17 amino acids. The CDR3 nucleotides are TGTGCCAGCAGCGTAGGGTCTCGGCTAGCGGGGGGAGAGACCCAGTACTTC. It encodes CASSVGSRLAGGETQYF.

V and J are TRBV29-1 and TRBJ2-5, with D possibly being TRBD2 (5 bases). This CDR3 comprises 15 residues. Trimming stripped 3 bases from V and 3 bases from J, with 17 bases between. The germline CDR1 and CDR2 sequences are SQVTM and ANQGSEA. CDR3 sequence: CSVDPSGSYKETQYF. The CDR3 coding sequence is TGCAGCGTTGACCCCAGCGGAAGTTATAAAGAGACCCAGTACTTC.

V usage is TRBV6-1 and J usage is TRBJ1-5; D gene ambiguous. Trimming left V 3 bases short and J 3 bases short, with 6 bases between. Germline CDR1 reads MNHNS; CDR2 reads SASEGT. This CDR3 is 13 amino acids long. As DNA, the CDR3 is TGTGCCAGCAGTGAGAGGAACAATCAGCCCCAGCATTTT. It codes for CASSERNNQPQHF.

This chain joins TRBV19 and TRBJ2-2; D perhaps matches TRBD1 (5 bases). The CDR3 sequence is 13 residues long. Looked up from germline, CDR1 is LNHDA and CDR2 is SQIVND (reference sequence). V lost 5 bases, J lost 6 bases, and 10 bases lay in between. In DNA form, the CDR3 reads TGTGCCAGTAGTGAAACCAGGGCCGGGGAGCTGTTTTTT. Amino acid sequence: CASSETRAGELFF.

The chain joins TRBV19 to TRBJ2-2, with 8 bases identical to TRBD2. After removal of 6 bases from V and 1 base from J, the junction contained 4 bases not matched to a gene. The CDR3 totals 15 residues. Germline loops: CDR1 LNHDA, CDR2 SQIVND (reference sequence). The CDR3 DNA reads TGTGCCAGTAGCACGGGACTAGAGAACACCGGGGAGCTGTTTTTT. This gives the protein CASSTGLENTGELFF.

The V and J genes are TRBV30 and TRBJ2-7, with 8 nucleotides matching TRBD2. This CDR3 spans 13 amino acids. Unmatched junction bases numbered 4, after V lost 3 bases and J lost 3 bases. Germline CDR1 GTSNPN, CDR2 SVGIG (reference sequence). The CDR3 nucleotides are TGTGCCTGGAGACGAGCGGGAGTCTACGAGCAGTACTTC. Protein product: CAWRRAGVYEQYF.

V gene TRBV7-8 combines with J gene TRBJ2-5, with D perhaps matching TRBD2 (6 bases). CDR3 length: 15 residues. V was clipped by 5 bases and J by 5 bases, with 18 bases between them. Germline V gives CDR1 SGHVS, CDR2 FQNEAQ. In DNA form, the CDR3 reads TGTGCCAGCAGCGCGGGACCGAATCGGGTGGAGACCCAGTACTTC. Translating it yields CASSAGPNRVETQYF.

The V call is TRBV6-4, the J call TRBJ2-7; a weak D match, TRBD1 (6 bases). The CDR3 is 12 amino acids. Germline-derived CDR1 and CDR2 are MRHNA and SNTAGT. Trimming removed 10 bases at V and 2 bases at J, with 12 bases between. The CDR3 region is CANPDRTYEQYF. In DNA form, the CDR3 reads TGTGCCAACCCGGACAGAACCTACGAGCAGTACTTC.

The rearrangement joins TRBV10-3 to TRBJ1-2; D remains unclear. The V end was cut by 5 bases, the J end by 4 bases, with 26 bases between. The CDR3 has 18 residues. The V gene's germline CDR1 is ENHRY and CDR2 SYGVKD. DNA of the CDR3: TGTGCCATCAGTCTTAGTCTCTATTCCGGGTCCCACAGCTATGGCTACACCTTC. Translating gives CAISLSLYSGSHSYGYTF.

The chain carries TRBV7-8 and TRBJ2-7, with 9 bases identical to TRBD1. The trim removed 6 bases at V and 4 bases at J, leaving 7 bases unmatched. The CDR3 totals 14 residues. CDR1 is SGHVS, CDR2 FQNEAQ, per germline. This CDR3 is CASSPTGGWYEQYF. As DNA, the CDR3 is TGTGCCAGCAGTCCGACAGGGGGGTGGTACGAGCAGTACTTC.

The CDR3 reads CASRVEISTDTQYF. In DNA, the CDR3 is TGCGCCAGCAGGGTGGAGATTAGCACAGATACGCAGTATTTT. This sequence joins TRBV5-1 and TRBJ2-3; the D is unclear. The V gene's germline CDR1 is SGHRS and CDR2 YFSETQ. The CDR3 consists of 14 residues. V lost 5 bases, J lost 0 bases, and 10 bases lay in between.